This T cell receptor beta chain appears in the sequencing data of a study of cytomegalovirus exposure and HLA in healthy donors. Findings of the study overall: When the data were analyzed later, several of the most significant clusters appeared to be linked to common viral pathogens. A later analysis associated 15,000 or so TCR beta sequences with HLA alleles at a 0.05 false discovery rate. What a later analysis reportedly showed was that an Asian-associated ancestry cluster had fewer N-insertions than the 666-donor mean. A later analysis linked a missense variant in DCLRE1C to the trimming of TCR beta V and J genes.

Remarks on this clone: No antigen is known for it.

It was with 60 Vbeta and 13 Jbeta primers that the PCR ran. Clones were read by immunoSEQ multiplex PCR, and TCRdb kept only the in-frame ones, dropping some. The sample holds roughly 100,000 clones; over 80% are singletons and the top ten take approximately 6.1%. The germline gives CDR1 SGHNT, CDR2 YYREEE (reference sequence). The CDR3 length is 13 residues. Trimming removed 1 base from V and 0 bases from J, with 5 bases in between. Material for sequencing was PBMCs. The chain carries TRBV5-4 and TRBJ2-7, with unresolved D. The receptor was isolated from a man younger than 35 in good health and CMV-seronegative. The CDR3 protein is CASSLYSSYEQYF. The DNA for the CDR3 is TGTGCCAGCAGCTTGTACAGCTCCTACGAGCAGTACTTC. Full variable domain (rest looked up from reference TRBV5-4 and TRBJ2-7): ETGVTQSPTHLIKTRGQQVTLRCSSQSGHNTVSWYQQALGQGPQFIFQYYREEENGRGNFPPRFSGLQFPNYSSELNVNALELDDSALYLCASSLYSSYEQYFGPGTRLTVT.